This T cell receptor beta chain was profiled in a study of shared clonotypes between healthy human individuals. Study-level information: Donors consisted of two women and a few men between 18 and 49. Per donor, three plates held CD4 naive cells, three held CD4 memory, two held CD8 naive and one held CD8 memory. Study results and limitations: Among non-shared clonotypes, generation probabilities were lower than among those shared by all four donors.

Naive CD8 cells were CD45RO-negative, positively selected for CCR7, excluding terminally differentiated effector memory CD45RA+ cells. In germline, CDR1 is SSHAT, CDR2 FNYEAQ (reference sequence). This CDR3 contains 19 residues. In the source study's methods: Filtering differed since immunoSEQ provided only junctions, with no quality scores. The table came from immunoSEQ multiplex PCR; TCRdb's copy has only in-frame clones and leaves some out. V and J calls plus clone size are reproduced from that table; the DNA served to infer D and trimming. The table lists around 650,000 clones, approximately 96% of them singletons. In the case of this clone: Its antigen is still unknown. Germline is not matched at one junction end, which may reflect a read error.

The chain uses TRBV7-7 and TRBJ1-5, with no clear D. Sample: naive CD8+ T cells sorted from blood. This TCR derives from a woman in her twenties or thirties in good health. DNA for the CDR3: TGTGCCAGCAGCCACGATATGGAGGGCAGTCAAATTGAGTTCCAGCTCCAGCATTTT. Protein sequence: CASSHDMEGSQIEFQLQHF.